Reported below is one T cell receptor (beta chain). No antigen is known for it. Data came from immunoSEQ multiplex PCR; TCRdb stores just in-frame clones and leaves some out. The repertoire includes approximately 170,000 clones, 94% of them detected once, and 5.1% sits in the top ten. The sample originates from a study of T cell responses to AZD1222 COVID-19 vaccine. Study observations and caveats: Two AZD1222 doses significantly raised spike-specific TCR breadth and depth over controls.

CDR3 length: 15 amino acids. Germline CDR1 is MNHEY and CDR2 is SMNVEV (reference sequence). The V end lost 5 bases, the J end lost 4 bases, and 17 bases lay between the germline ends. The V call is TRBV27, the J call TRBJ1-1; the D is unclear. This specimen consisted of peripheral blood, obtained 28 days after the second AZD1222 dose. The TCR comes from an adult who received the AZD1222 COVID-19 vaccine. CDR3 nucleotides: TGTGCCAGCAGTCTTTACAGACTTAGGCCCACTGAAGCTTTCTTT. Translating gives CASSLYRLRPTEAFF.